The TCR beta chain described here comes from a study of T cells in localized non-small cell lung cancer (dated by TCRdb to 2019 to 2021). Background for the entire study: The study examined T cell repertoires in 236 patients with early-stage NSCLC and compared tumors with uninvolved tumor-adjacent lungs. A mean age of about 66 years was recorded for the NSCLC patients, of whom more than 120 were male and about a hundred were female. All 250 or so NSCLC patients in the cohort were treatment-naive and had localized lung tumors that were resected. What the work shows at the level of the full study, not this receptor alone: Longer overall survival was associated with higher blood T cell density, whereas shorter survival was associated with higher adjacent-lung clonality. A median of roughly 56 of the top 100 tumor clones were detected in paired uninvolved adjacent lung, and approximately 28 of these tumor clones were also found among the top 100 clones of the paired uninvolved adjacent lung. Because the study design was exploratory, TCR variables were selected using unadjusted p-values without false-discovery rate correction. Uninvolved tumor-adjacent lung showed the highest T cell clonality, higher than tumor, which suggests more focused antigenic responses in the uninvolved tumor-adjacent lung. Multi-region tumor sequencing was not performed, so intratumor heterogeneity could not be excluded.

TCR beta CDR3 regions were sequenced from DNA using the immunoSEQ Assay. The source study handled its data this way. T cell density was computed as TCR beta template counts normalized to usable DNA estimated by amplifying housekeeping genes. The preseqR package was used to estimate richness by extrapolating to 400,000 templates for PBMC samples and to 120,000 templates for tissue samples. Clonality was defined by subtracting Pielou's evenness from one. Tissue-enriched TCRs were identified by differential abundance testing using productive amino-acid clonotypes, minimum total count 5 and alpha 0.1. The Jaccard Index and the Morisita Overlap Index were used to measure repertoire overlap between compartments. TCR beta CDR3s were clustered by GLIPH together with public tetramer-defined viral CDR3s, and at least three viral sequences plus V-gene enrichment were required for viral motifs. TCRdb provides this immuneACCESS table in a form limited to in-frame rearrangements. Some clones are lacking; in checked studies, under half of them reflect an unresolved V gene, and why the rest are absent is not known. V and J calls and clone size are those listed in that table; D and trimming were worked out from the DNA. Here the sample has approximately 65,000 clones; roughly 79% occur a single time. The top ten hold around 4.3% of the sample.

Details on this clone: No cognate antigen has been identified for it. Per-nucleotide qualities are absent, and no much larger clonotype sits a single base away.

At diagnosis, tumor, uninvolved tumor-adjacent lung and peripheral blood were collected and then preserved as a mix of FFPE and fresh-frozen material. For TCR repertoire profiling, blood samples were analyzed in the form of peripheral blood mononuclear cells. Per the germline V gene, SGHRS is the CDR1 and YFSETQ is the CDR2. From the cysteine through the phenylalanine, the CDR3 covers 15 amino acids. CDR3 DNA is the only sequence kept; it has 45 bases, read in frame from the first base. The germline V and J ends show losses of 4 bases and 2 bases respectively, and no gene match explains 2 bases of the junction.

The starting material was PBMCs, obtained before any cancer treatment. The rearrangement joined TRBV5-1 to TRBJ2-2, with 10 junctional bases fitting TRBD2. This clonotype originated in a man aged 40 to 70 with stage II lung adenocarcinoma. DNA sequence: TGCGCCAGCAGCCGGACTAGCGGTAACACCGGGGAGCTGTTTTTT. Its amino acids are CASSRTSGNTGELFF.